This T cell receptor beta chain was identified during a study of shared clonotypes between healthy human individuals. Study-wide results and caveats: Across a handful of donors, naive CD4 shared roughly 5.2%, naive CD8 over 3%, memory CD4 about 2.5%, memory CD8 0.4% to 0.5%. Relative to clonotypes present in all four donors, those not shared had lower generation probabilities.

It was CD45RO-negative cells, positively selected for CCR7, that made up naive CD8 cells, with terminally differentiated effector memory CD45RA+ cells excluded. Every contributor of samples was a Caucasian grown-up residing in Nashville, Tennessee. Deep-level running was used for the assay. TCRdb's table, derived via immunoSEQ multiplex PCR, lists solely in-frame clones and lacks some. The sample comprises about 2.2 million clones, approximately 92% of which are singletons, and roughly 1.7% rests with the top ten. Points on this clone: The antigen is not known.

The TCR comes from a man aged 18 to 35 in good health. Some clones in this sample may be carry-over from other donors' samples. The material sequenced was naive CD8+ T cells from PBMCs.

CDR3 sequence (DNA): TGTGCCAGCAGCTCAGGGCCGGCAAGGGACCAGCCCCAGCATTTT. It specifies CASSSGPARDQPQHF. The chain joins TRBV7-9 to TRBJ1-5; D may be TRBD1 (5 bases). V lost 4 bases and J 7 bases, leaving 17 bases between the germline ends. Germline assignment: CDR1 SEHNR and CDR2 FQNEAQ (reference sequence). The CDR3 is 15 amino acids.